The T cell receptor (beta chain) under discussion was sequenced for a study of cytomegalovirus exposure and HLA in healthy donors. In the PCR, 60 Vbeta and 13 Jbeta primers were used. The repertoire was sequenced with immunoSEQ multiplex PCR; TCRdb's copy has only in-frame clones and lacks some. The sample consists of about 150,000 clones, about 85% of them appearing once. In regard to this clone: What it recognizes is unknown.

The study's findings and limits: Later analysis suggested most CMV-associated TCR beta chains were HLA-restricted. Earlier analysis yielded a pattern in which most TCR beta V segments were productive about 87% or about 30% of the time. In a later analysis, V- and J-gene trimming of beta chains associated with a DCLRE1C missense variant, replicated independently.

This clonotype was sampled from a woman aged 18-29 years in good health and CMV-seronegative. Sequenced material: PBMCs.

CDR3 loop: CASNRPTGMNTEAFF. CDR3 nucleotides: TGTGCCAGCAACCGACCCACGGGAATGAACACTGAAGCTTTCTTT. The chain combines TRBV9 with TRBJ1-1, with D unclear. Per the germline V gene, CDR1 is SGDLS and CDR2 is YYNGEE. This CDR3 has 15 residues. With 6 bases removed from V and 0 bases from J, the gap between germline ends came to 15 bases.